The rows below give T cell receptor beta chains drawn from one sample of a study of T cell repertoires in cytomegalovirus infection. Their cognate antigens are unknown. Via MiXCR, TCRdb re-called the reads, giving one row per CDR3 protein. The table records some 500,000 distinct CDR3 sequences, 33% of them present only once. Sequences were derived from cultured PBMCs, sampled from culture after CMV antigen stimulation. The receptors derive from a human donor in good health (CMV status not recorded). Some clones in this sample may be carry-over from other donors' samples. Both conserved end residues are part of each CDR3.

length	V	J	CDR3
14	TRBV20-1	TRBJ1-4	CSARDRSLLEKLFF
15	TRBV7-2	TRBJ2-6	CASSKTSSGANVLTF
17	TRBV19	TRBJ2-4	CASLGLAVNLAKNIQYF
15	TRBV9	TRBJ2-1	CASSSSGDSYNEQFF
14	TRBV12-3/TRBV12-4	TRBJ1-1	CASSSGTKNTEAFF
15	TRBV6-8	TRBJ2-3	CASSYRGHASDTQYF
14	TRBV24-1	TRBJ2-5	CATSEATGGETQYF
16	TRBV18	TRBJ2-5	CASSPPGTGAGETQYF
14	TRBV6-6	TRBJ2-2	CASSYSRSGVELFF
12	TRBV28	TRBJ1-1	CASRPNRGKAFF
15	TRBV6-1	TRBJ2-5	CASSLTLIPSETQYF
12	TRBV6-8	TRBJ2-5	CASSSVPGTQYF
15	TRBV19	TRBJ2-2	CASILAGENTGELFF
15	TRBV12-3/TRBV12-4	TRBJ2-2	CASSFGQENTGELFF
13	TRBV7-2	TRBJ2-7	CASSPGGSYEQYF
16	TRBV7-2	TRBJ1-5	CASSSDPRGEVQPQHF
14	TRBV15	TRBJ2-5	CATSRVQLQETQYF
16	TRBV6-2/TRBV6-3	TRBJ1-2	CASSYSDVKLGDGYTF
15	TRBV6-1	TRBJ2-1	CASSQPGGSYNEQFF
15	TRBV9	TRBJ2-3	CASSVGTGREGTQYF
13	TRBV12-3/TRBV12-4	TRBJ2-5	CASLKGRLQTQYF
13	TRBV5-6	TRBJ1-2	CASSRGQYYGYTF
17	TRBV7-2	TRBJ2-7	CASSQGPDRGLSYEQYF
14	TRBV27	TRBJ2-2	CASSPGTFTGELFF
15	TRBV6-2/TRBV6-3	TRBJ2-5	CASRRLAGVGETQYF
14	TRBV7-2	TRBJ1-5	CASSGSGSSPAQHF
15	TRBV7-2	TRBJ1-2	CASSLERGRSYGYTF
15	TRBV29-1	TRBJ2-7	CSVFKRGSGTYEQYF
14	TRBV7-9	TRBJ1-5	CASSSGVGNQPQHF
12	TRBV7-9	TRBJ2-3	CASRSLADTQYF
14	TRBV7-8	TRBJ2-5	CATSSGAIQETQYF
11	TRBV7-3	TRBJ2-5	CASSQGGTQYF
19	TRBV7-2	TRBJ2-5	CASSFLGLAGGSSLETQYF
16	TRBV12-3/TRBV12-4	TRBJ2-3	CASSWSGPVSTDTQYF
14	TRBV4-1	TRBJ1-6	CASSQDPVNSPLHF
16	TRBV7-9	TRBJ2-1	CASSLGTGGPFNEQFF
14	TRBV19	TRBJ2-1	CASTPLVGGGEQFF
15	TRBV7-7	TRBJ2-1	CASSQSQTSYNEQFF
15	TRBV7-2	TRBJ2-3	CASSSRRDSTDTQYF
12	TRBV6-1	TRBJ2-1	CASSGDKDEQFF
14	TRBV2	TRBJ1-2	CASSPGGGTYGYTF
13	TRBV6-2/TRBV6-3	TRBJ2-1	CASSYGEHNEQFF
15	TRBV20-1	TRBJ2-7	CSARDRLAGVYEQYF
16	TRBV5-1	TRBJ1-6	CASMNSQETYNSPLHF
13	TRBV9	TRBJ2-5	CASSVDRQETQYF
14	TRBV7-2	TRBJ2-7	CASSSTPGGEEQYF
16	TRBV11-2	TRBJ2-3	CASSLRGGQYTDTQYF
13	TRBV11-2	TRBJ1-1	CASSLWINTEAFF
17	TRBV24-1	TRBJ2-5	CATSDPLAGLRQETQYF